The sequence of this T cell receptor (beta chain) was determined in a study of prognosis after radiotherapy for stage I lung cancer. Looking at the study overall: Every patient with non-small cell lung cancer was judged medically inoperable.

The CDR3 consists of 16 residues. Germline-derived CDR1 and CDR2 are MNHNS and SASEGT. The V and J ends lost 6 bases and 6 bases, in that order; junction bases with no gene match: 9. In its sample, this clonotype was seen many times. TCR beta CDR3 amplification from genomic DNA was performed by two-round multiplex PCR. Primers specific to each TRBV and TRBJ gene drove first-round PCR. TCRdb fed the multiplex PCR reads into MiXCR, producing one record per CDR3 protein. The sample records about 35,000 distinct CDR3 sequences, 25% to 40% being singletons. Sample: PBMCs, taken before or after stereotactic body radiation therapy (not recorded which). This TCR derives from a donor over 45 with non-small cell lung cancer. This sequence joins TRBV6-1 and TRBJ1-6; 9 bases match TRBD1. CDR3 region: CASSPQPGQGNSPLHF. In nucleotides, the CDR3 is TGTGCCAGCAGCCCTCAACCGGGACAGGGTAATTCACCCCTCCACTTT.